The present T cell receptor beta chain was sequenced within a study of blood T cell repertoires in COVID-19. In the study overall: T cells, B-cell-depleted T cells, or PBMCs supplied cDNA or gDNA.

Seattle patient enrollment occurred during active infection, with longitudinal follow-up thereafter. Germline V gene lookup returns CDR1 SGHTS and CDR2 YDEGEE. V was cut by 0 bases and J by 0 bases, with 6 bases left in between. This CDR3 has 15 residues. Generated by immunoSEQ multiplex PCR, the TCRdb table keeps only in-frame clones and is missing some. This sample has some 290,000 clones, with around nine tenths found just once. The chain couples TRBV5-8 to TRBJ1-4, with D unresolved. The sequence derives from a woman aged 25 to 45 with COVID-19, enrolled during active disease. What was sequenced was peripheral blood. The CDR3 loop is CASSLAAATNEKLFF. In DNA, the CDR3 is TGTGCCAGCAGCTTGGCGGCGGCAACTAATGAAAAACTGTTTTTT.